Sequencing of this T cell receptor (beta chain) was carried out in a study of T cell responses to AZD1222 COVID-19 vaccine. Study findings and constraints: Regions left unmutated in variants are reportedly the target of nearly half of spike-specific TCRs. Repertoires were obtained only post-peak T cell response.

The CDR3 spans 13 residues. Generated by immunoSEQ multiplex PCR, the TCRdb table keeps only in-frame clones and is missing some. This table has 80,000 to 90,000 clones, over 75% appearing once. Turning to this clone: Its antigen remains unidentified.

The rearrangement joins TRBV21-1 to TRBJ1-5. TRBV21-1 is a recognized pseudogene. This TCR derives from an adult in good health. The sample in question was peripheral blood, obtained on day 0 of MenACWY control vaccination. Here the CDR3 DNA reads TGTGCCAGGGACCGGGAATTCAATCAGCCCCAGCATTTT. Residues: CARDREFNQPQHF.